These 21 T cell receptor beta chains share one sample of origin, sequenced in a study of cytomegalovirus exposure and HLA in healthy donors. 60 Vbeta and 13 Jbeta primers were used in PCR. Clones were read by immunoSEQ multiplex PCR, and TCRdb kept only the in-frame ones, dropping some. The sample has approximately 130,000 clones; approximately 80% are singletons. Material for sequencing was PBMCs. The receptors shown here come from a young woman in good health and CMV-seronegative.

The CDR3 region is CASSSRPGNTEAFF. CDR3 nucleotides: TGTGCCAGCAGCTCCCGGCCGGGGAACACTGAAGCTTTCTTT. The chain employs TRBV7-2 and TRBJ1-1, with no clear D. The CDR3 spans 14 residues. Trimming left V 4 bases short and J 1 base short, with 10 bases between. CDR1 and CDR2 (germline): SGHTA, FQGNSA. Combining the CDR3 with reference TRBV7-2 and TRBJ1-1 gives the whole variable domain GAGVSQSPSNKVTEKGKDVELRCDPISGHTALYWYRQSLGQGLEFLIYFQGNSAPDKSGLPSDRFSAERTGGSVSTLTIQRTQQEDSAVYLCASSSRPGNTEAFFGQGTRLTVV.

This chain uses TRBV29-1 with TRBJ1-4, with D perhaps TRBD1 (6 bases). Germline values: CDR1 SQVTM, CDR2 ANQGSEA. The CDR3 spans 13 residues. V was cut by 3 bases and J by 13 bases, with 18 bases left in between. The CDR3: CSVELRTVVGLFF. CDR3 bases: TGCAGCGTTGAGCTACGGACAGTTGTAGGACTGTTTTTT.

CDR3 in amino acids: CASSSQGWNQPQHF. In DNA form, the CDR3 reads TGTGCCAGCAGCTCCCAGGGATGGAATCAGCCCCAGCATTTT. This chain uses TRBV7-2 with TRBJ1-5, with D possibly being TRBD1 (5 bases). The CDR3 extends over 14 amino acids. Germline V gene data show CDR1 as SGHTA and CDR2 as FQGNSA. V gave up 4 bases and J gave up 4 bases, with 11 bases separating them.

V is TRBV7-2 and J is TRBJ2-7; the match to TRBD1 covers 10 bases. Per germline, CDR1 SGHTA and CDR2 FQGNSA. The CDR3 covers 14 residues. V shed 5 bases, J shed 5 bases, and the junction held 6 bases outside the gene matches. The CDR3 here is CASSAQTGGDEQYF. In nucleotides, the CDR3 is TGTGCCAGCAGCGCCCAGACAGGGGGCGACGAGCAGTACTTC.

This clone was observed a few times. The chain joins TRBV9 to TRBJ2-1; TRBD2 matches 8 bases. Per the germline V gene, CDR1 is SGDLS and CDR2 is YYNGEE. There are 15 residues in the CDR3. V lost 0 bases, J lost 6 bases, and 5 bases stayed unmatched. The CDR3 is CASSVEASGFNEQFF. In nucleotides, the CDR3 is TGTGCCAGCAGCGTAGAGGCTAGCGGGTTCAATGAGCAGTTCTTC.

The chain joins TRBV7-3 to TRBJ2-7; no reliable D call. From germline, CDR1 is SGHTA and CDR2 FQGTGA. The V gene lost 4 bases and the J gene lost 6 bases, with 10 bases spanning the gap. The CDR3 sequence is 12 residues long. The CDR3 bases are TGTGCCAGCAGCTCCATCTTCGGCGAGCAGTACTTC. Translating it yields CASSSIFGEQYF.

J is TRBJ2-7 and V is TRBV4-2; D is undetermined. V shed 1 base and J shed 2 bases, with 9 bases lying between them. The CDR3 is 14 residues long. The germline V gene encodes CDR1 LGHNA and CDR2 YNFKEQ. The CDR3 protein is CASSQVAEPYEQYF. Written as DNA, the CDR3 is TGTGCCAGCAGCCAAGTAGCTGAACCCTACGAGCAGTACTTC.

The chain is built from TRBV5-1 and TRBJ1-2; 8 bases are shared with TRBD1. The CDR3 spans 15 residues. Trimming took 5 bases from V and 4 from J; bases not matched to a gene: 10. CDR1 and CDR2 (germline): SGHRS, YFSETQ. The CDR3 reads CASRLLGQEVYGYTF. The CDR3 DNA reads as TGCGCCAGCAGACTTCTGGGACAGGAAGTCTATGGCTACACCTTC.

The V gene is TRBV30, the J gene TRBJ2-1; a weak D match, TRBD1 (5 bases). This CDR3 is built from 15 residues. V was trimmed by 1 base and J by 1 base, leaving 11 bases between them. The V gene's germline CDR1 is GTSNPN and CDR2 SVGIG (reference sequence). The CDR3 nucleotides read TGTGCCTGGAGTGAGACTGCAGGGTCCTACAATGAGCAGTTCTTC. It translates to CAWSETAGSYNEQFF.

This chain connects TRBV6-5 to TRBJ2-3, with 7 bases that match TRBD1. V shed 5 bases and J 7 bases; nucleotides not matched to a gene: 3. This CDR3 has 12 amino acids. Germline V gives CDR1 MNHEY, CDR2 SVGAGI. The DNA for the CDR3 is TGTGCCAGCAGTAAGACAGGGAATACGCAGTATTTT. The encoded protein is CASSKTGNTQYF.

J is TRBJ1-2 and V is TRBV6-6; D unclear. V was shortened by 2 bases and J by 5 bases, with 9 bases between the two germline ends. The CDR3 has 13 residues. Germline V gene data show CDR1 as MNHNY and CDR2 as SVGAGI (reference sequence). The CDR3 coding sequence is TGTGCCAGCAGTTACGACGGAGGTTATGGCTACACCTTC. Protein sequence: CASSYDGGYGYTF.

J is TRBJ1-1 and V is TRBV14; weak D call: TRBD1 (6 bases). The germline CDR1 and CDR2 sequences are SGHDN and FVKESK. Between the trimmed V and J ends, which lost 4 bases and 4 bases, there was a span of 22 bases. The length of the CDR3 is 17 residues. CDR3: CASSLPHLGGGGTEAFF. The CDR3 nucleotides read TGTGCCAGCAGCCTACCCCACCTAGGGGGGGGCGGCACTGAAGCTTTCTTT. The full variable domain, its missing parts supplied by reference TRBV14 and TRBJ1-1, is EAGVTQFPSHSVIEKGQTVTLRCDPISGHDNLYWYRRVMGKEIKFLLHFVKESKQDESGMPNNRFLAERTGGTYSTLKVQPAELEDSGVYFCASSLPHLGGGGTEAFFGQGTRLTVV.

The chain couples TRBV6-1 to TRBJ1-6; the D gene is possibly TRBD1 (6 bases). CDR3 length: 13 residues. Germline V gene data show CDR1 as MNHNS and CDR2 as SASEGT. V lost 6 bases and J 8 bases, leaving 11 bases between the germline ends. This chain's CDR3 is CASSPNRDSPLHF. In DNA form, the CDR3 reads TGTGCCAGCAGCCCCAACAGGGATTCACCCCTCCACTTT.

The chain recombines TRBV19 with TRBJ2-3; no clear D. Looked up from germline, CDR1 is LNHDA and CDR2 is SQIVND (reference sequence). Deletions cut 5 bases from V and 2 bases from J, with 5 bases between. There are 12 residues in the CDR3. The DNA of the CDR3 is TGTGCCAGTAGTCAGAACACAGATACGCAGTATTTT. This sequence encodes CASSQNTDTQYF.

V usage is TRBV20-1 and J usage is TRBJ1-2; D call uncertain. The CDR3 totals 11 residues. Trimming took 5 bases from V and 4 from J, leaving 8 bases between them. Per the germline V gene, CDR1 is DFQATT and CDR2 is SNEGSKA (reference sequence). CDR3 DNA sequence: TGCAGTGCTGCCTCAGGCTATGGCTACACCTTC. This gives the protein CSAASGYGYTF.

V is TRBV19 and J is TRBJ1-1, with 9 bases matching TRBD1. Germline V gives CDR1 LNHDA, CDR2 SQIVND (reference sequence). The CDR3 totals 14 residues. Unmatched junction bases numbered 5, after V lost 6 bases and J lost 3 bases. CDR3 loop: CASRRTGDYTEAFF. The CDR3, as DNA: TGTGCCAGTAGGCGGACAGGGGACTACACTGAAGCTTTCTTT.

The sample holds a few counts of this clone. The J gene is TRBJ1-1, the V gene TRBV7-5; TRBD1 is the table's D call and was not checked against the DNA. TRBV7-5 is termed a pseudogene. The CDR3 has 14 residues. In DNA form, the CDR3 reads TGTGCCAGAAGCTTAGGACAGGGGAACACTGAAGCTTTCTTT. Translation: CARSLGQGNTEAFF.

This chain links TRBV27 with TRBJ2-7; 7 bases agree with TRBD2. CDR3 length: 15 residues. The germline gives CDR1 MNHEY, CDR2 SMNVEV (reference sequence). With 5 bases clipped from V and 2 bases from J, the junction kept 9 bases outside the gene matches. The CDR3 nucleotides are TGTGCCAGCAGTGCTGGGGGGGGTCCAGCCTACGAGCAGTACTTC. Encoded protein: CASSAGGGPAYEQYF.

The gene calls are TRBV5-4 and TRBJ2-3; 7 bases are a match to TRBD2. CDR3 length: 13 amino acids. The germline V gene has CDR1 SGHNT and CDR2 YYREEE (reference sequence). J was trimmed by 6 bases and V by 3 bases; bases with no gene match: 4. The CDR3 nucleotides read TGTGCCAGCAGCTCCACACTAGCGGATACGCAGTATTTT. Translation: CASSSTLADTQYF.

Points on this clone: A read error may account for a junction end that differs from germline. Other DNA sequences from this sample encode an identical CDR3 as well. V is TRBV4-1 and J is TRBJ2-5; 11 bases are a match to TRBD2. Looked up from germline, CDR1 is MGHRA and CDR2 is YSYEKL. This CDR3 comprises 18 residues. The CDR3 DNA is TGCGCTAGCAGCCTCCTACCTCCTCAGGGACTAGCGGACGAGACCCAGTACTTC. Translation: CASSLLPPQGLADETQYF.

The chain couples TRBV2 to TRBJ2-2; 13 bases are shared with TRBD2. CDR1 is SNHLY and CDR2 is FYNNEI in the germline V gene. The CDR3 runs to 16 residues. V lost 6 bases, J lost 5 bases, and 6 bases stayed unmatched. CDR3: CASRTGTSGTTGELFF. CDR3 bases: TGTGCCAGCAGGACCGGGACTAGCGGGACTACCGGGGAGCTGTTTTTT.